This TCR beta chain was captured in a study of CXCR3-negative and CXCR3-positive naive CD8 T cells. Germline V gene sequence: CDR1 SEHNR, CDR2 FQNEAQ (reference sequence). This CDR3 is 16 amino acids long. The libraries of TRB cDNA were prepared using 5' RACE with UMI labels. TCRdb re-analyzed the 5' RACE reads; it lists each CDR3 protein once, without DNA. The table counts around 90,000 distinct CDR3 sequences; about 1% lies in the top ten. The sequencing input was naive CXCR3- CD8+ T cells from blood. Subset in this sample: CD45RO-CCR7+CD27+CD95- naive CD8+ T cells lacking CXCR3 (TNR3-). The TCR comes from a human donor in good health. Some clones in this sample may be carry-over from other donors' samples. The rearrangement joins TRBV7-9 to TRBJ2-6; with no DNA, the TCRdb D assignment of TRBD1 cannot be verified. The CDR3 sequence: CASSLGPGESANVLTF. Full variable domain (missing parts from reference TRBV7-9 and TRBJ2-6): DTGVSQNPRHKITKRGQNVTFRCDPISEHNRLYWYRQTLGQGPEFLTYFQNEAQLEKSRLLSDRFSAERPKGSFSTLEIQRTEQGDSAMYLCASSLGPGESANVLTFGAGSRLTVL.